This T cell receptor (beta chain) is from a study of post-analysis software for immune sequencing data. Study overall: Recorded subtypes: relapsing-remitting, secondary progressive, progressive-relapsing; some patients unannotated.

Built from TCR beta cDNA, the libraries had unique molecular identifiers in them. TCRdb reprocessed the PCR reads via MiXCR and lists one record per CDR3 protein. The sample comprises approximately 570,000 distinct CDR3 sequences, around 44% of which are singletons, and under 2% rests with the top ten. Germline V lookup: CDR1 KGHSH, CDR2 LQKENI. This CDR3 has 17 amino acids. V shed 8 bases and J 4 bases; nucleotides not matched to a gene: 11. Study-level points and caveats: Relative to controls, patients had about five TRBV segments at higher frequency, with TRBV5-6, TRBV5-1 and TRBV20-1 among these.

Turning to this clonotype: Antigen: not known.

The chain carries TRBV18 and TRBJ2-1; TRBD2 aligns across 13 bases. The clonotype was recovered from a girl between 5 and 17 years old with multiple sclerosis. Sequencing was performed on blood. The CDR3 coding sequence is TGTGCCAGCACGCAGCGACAGGGACTAGCGGGGTACAATGAGCAGTTCTTC. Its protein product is CASTQRQGLAGYNEQFF.